Following are 20 T cell receptor beta chains from one sample sequenced in a study of shared clonotypes between healthy human individuals (dated by TCRdb to 2018 to 2021). Library preparation used the immunoSEQ multiplex PCR assay. TCRdb stores this immuneACCESS table with in-frame sequences only. Part of the clones is absent; in the studies checked, under half of the shortfall reflects unresolved V genes, and no reason is known for the rest. The sample table lists 2 million or so clones, 85% to 95% of them with a count of one. 0.13% of the sample is taken by the ten largest. Sequencing was done on a sample of naive CD4+ T cells sorted from blood. In light of the paper, this sample's cell subset or site label describes: CD45RA+ positively selected. These receptor sequences come from a man aged 18-30 years in good health.

On this clone itself: The sample holds other DNA sequences that translate to the same CDR3. The gene calls are TRBV28 and TRBJ1-1; D is undetermined. The CDR3 extends over 12 amino acids. The V gene's germline CDR1 is MDHEN and CDR2 SYDVKM. V was trimmed by 3 bases and J by 5 bases, leaving 7 bases between them. CDR3 amino acids: CASSLVGTEAFF. CDR3 in DNA: TGTGCCAGCAGTTTGGTGGGGACTGAAGCTTTCTTT.

This clone appeared a single time. This sample also contains other DNA sequences that code for the same CDR3. The genes are TRBV7-9 and TRBJ2-3; possibly TRBD2 for D (5 bases). This CDR3 comprises 15 residues. The ends were cut back, 3 bases at V and 0 bases at J, with 10 bases in the middle. Germline V gene data show CDR1 as SEHNR and CDR2 as FQNEAQ (reference sequence). CDR3: CASSFAGTSTDTQYF. In DNA form, the CDR3 reads TGTGCCAGCAGCTTTGCGGGTACTAGCACAGATACGCAGTATTTT. The full variable domain, in which reference TRBV7-9 and TRBJ2-3 provide the parts outside the CDR3, is DTGVSQNPRHKITKRGQNVTFRCDPISEHNRLYWYRQTLGQGPEFLTYFQNEAQLEKSRLLSDRFSAERPKGSFSTLEIQRTEQGDSAMYLCASSFAGTSTDTQYFGPGTRLTVL.

The rearrangement links TRBV7-2 to TRBJ2-5; 7 bases fit TRBD2. The CDR3 consists of 15 residues. Germline CDR1 SGHTA, CDR2 FQGNSA. J gave up 3 bases and V 4 bases, and 8 bases lay outside the gene matches. The CDR3 is CASSSGGRTEETQYF. CDR3 nucleotides: TGTGCCAGCAGCTCGGGGGGTCGCACCGAAGAGACCCAGTACTTC.

V is TRBV5-1 and J is TRBJ2-7; 8 nucleotides line up with TRBD2. Germline V gene lookup returns CDR1 SGHRS and CDR2 YFSETQ. This CDR3 region has 14 residues. Germline trimming cut 3 bases from V and 2 bases from J; bases unmatched to any gene: 4. The CDR3 spells CASSSDSGAYEQYF. In DNA form, the CDR3 reads TGCGCCAGCAGCTCTGATAGCGGGGCCTACGAGCAGTACTTC.

The chain recombines TRBV30 with TRBJ2-3, with D perhaps assigned TRBD1 or TRBD2 (6 bases each). The CDR3 is made up of 16 amino acids. Trimming pared 1 base from V and 5 bases from J, leaving 19 bases between. From germline, CDR1 is GTSNPN and CDR2 SVGIG (reference sequence). The CDR3 DNA reads as TGTGCCTGGAGTGAGATAACGCGGGGCAGGGGAGATACGCAGTATTTT. It translates to CAWSEITRGRGDTQYF.

The CDR3 coding sequence is TGCAGCGTTGAACAAACCCGCGCGTACCAAGAGACCCAGTACTTC. Residues: CSVEQTRAYQETQYF. V and J are TRBV29-1 and TRBJ2-5; no firm D call. With 2 bases removed from V and 0 bases from J, the gap between germline ends came to 13 bases. Germline CDR1 is SQVTM and CDR2 is ANQGSEA. The CDR3 spans 15 residues. The full variable domain, in which reference TRBV29-1 and TRBJ2-5 provide the parts outside the CDR3, is SAVISQKPSRDICQRGTSLTIQCQVDSQVTMMFWYRQQPGQSLTLIATANQGSEATYESGFVIDKFPISRPNLTFSTLTVSNMSPEDSSIYLCSVEQTRAYQETQYFGPGTRLLVL.

Only a few counts were recorded for this clone. The chain joins TRBV4-3 to TRBJ2-5, with D perhaps being TRBD1 or TRBD2 (6 bases each). Near its end, the DNA agrees better with TRBJ2-7, so the J call may be wrong. This CDR3 contains 13 residues. Per the germline V gene, CDR1 is LGHNA and CDR2 is YSLEER. CDR3 sequence (DNA): TGCGCCAGCAGCCAGGGGGCGGGACGCGAGCAGTACTTC. It specifies CASSQGAGREQYF.

Here the CDR3 DNA reads TGCGCCAGCAGTGCCAGCGGGAGCTATGAGCAGTTCTTC. Protein sequence: CASSASGSYEQFF. The chain is built from TRBV10-1 and TRBJ2-1; 8 nucleotides match TRBD2. J gave up 8 bases and V 4 bases, and 4 bases lay outside the gene matches. Germline lookup yields CDR1 WNHNN and CDR2 SYGVQD (reference sequence). The CDR3 runs to 13 residues.

V usage is TRBV5-4 and J usage is TRBJ1-1; 9 bases align to TRBD1. CDR1 is SGHNT and CDR2 is YYREEE in the germline V gene (reference sequence). The CDR3 has 17 residues. After removal of 0 bases from V and 1 base from J, the junction contained 7 bases not matched to a gene. The CDR3 region is CASSLADRGLSNTEAFF. As DNA, the CDR3 is TGTGCCAGCAGCTTGGCGGACAGGGGACTTTCGAACACTGAAGCTTTCTTT.

The chain is built from TRBV9 and TRBJ1-1; 7 nucleotides agree with TRBD1. The CDR3 is made up of 14 amino acids. Per the germline V gene, CDR1 is SGDLS and CDR2 is YYNGEE. Germline trimming cut 4 bases from V and 5 bases from J; bases unmatched to any gene: 8. CDR3 coding DNA: TGTGCCAGCAGCCCTCAGACAGGGCGGACTGAAGCTTTCTTT. Amino acid sequence: CASSPQTGRTEAFF.

A word on this clone: A much larger clone differs from this one at a single base, so this may be a read error. This CDR3 is also generated by other DNA sequences in the sample. This chain links TRBV28 with TRBJ1-5; D may be TRBD1 (5 bases). CDR3 size: 13 residues. Germline CDR1 reads MDHEN; CDR2 reads SYDVKM. The DNA for the CDR3 is TGTGCCAGAGGACATCAAGACAATCAGCCCCAGCATTTC. Amino acid sequence: CARGHQDNQPQHF.

The chain is built from TRBV27 and TRBJ1-6; no clear D gene. Trimming stripped 3 bases from V and 12 bases from J, with 18 bases between. Germline-derived CDR1 and CDR2 are MNHEY and SMNVEV (reference sequence). This CDR3 region has 15 residues. For the CDR3, the DNA is TGTGCCAGCAGTTTCTCGGGTCCCCTGAATGGACCCCTCCACTTT. Protein: CASSFSGPLNGPLHF.

The rearrangement uses TRBV10-2 and TRBJ2-6; 7 bases agree with TRBD1. With 6 bases clipped from V and 4 bases from J, the junction kept 6 bases outside the gene matches. The germline gives CDR1 WSHSY, CDR2 SAAADI. The CDR3 runs to 15 residues. The CDR3 nucleotides are TGCGCCAGCAGGGGCGACAGGGTCGGGGCCAACGTCCTGACTTTC. This translates into CASRGDRVGANVLTF.

The V call is TRBV7-9, the J call TRBJ1-1; D remains ambiguous. This CDR3 has 12 residues. Per germline, CDR1 SEHNR and CDR2 FQNEAQ (reference sequence). The V end lost 5 bases, the J end lost 6 bases, and 10 bases lay between the germline ends. DNA of the CDR3: TGTGCCAGCAGCAGATCGGGCCCTGAAGCTTTCTTT. It encodes CASSRSGPEAFF.

J is TRBJ2-7 and V is TRBV30; TRBD2 matches 7 bases. Germline CDR1 is GTSNPN and CDR2 is SVGIG (reference sequence). With V trimmed by 0 bases and J by 7 bases, 9 bases remained unmatched. CDR3 length equals 14 residues. CDR3 residues: CAWSVSGAFREQYF. The CDR3 DNA reads TGTGCCTGGAGTGTCAGCGGGGCCTTTCGGGAGCAGTACTTC.

The CDR3 DNA follows: TGTGCCAGCAGTGAATGGGGACAGCCGAACACTGAAGCTTTCTTT. Amino acids: CASSEWGQPNTEAFF. V and J are TRBV6-1 and TRBJ1-1, with TRBD1 identical over 7 bases. J was trimmed by 1 base and V by 2 bases; bases with no gene match: 4. CDR1 and CDR2 (germline): MNHNS, SASEGT. This CDR3 is 15 amino acids long.

In regard to this clone: Other nucleotide sequences from this sample produce the same CDR3. Here the CDR3 DNA reads TGTGCCAGCAGCTTAGGTGGGACCATGAACACTGAAGCTTTCTTT. Amino acid sequence: CASSLGGTMNTEAFF. The chain links TRBV7-9 to TRBJ1-1, with TRBD1 as a possible D gene (5 bases). The V end was cut by 1 base, the J end by 0 bases, with 9 bases between. Germline CDR1 and CDR2: SEHNR and FQNEAQ (reference sequence). The CDR3 spans 15 residues.

This rearrangement joins TRBV27 to TRBJ1-2; 9 bases match TRBD1. The CDR3 covers 13 residues. From germline, CDR1 is MNHEY and CDR2 SMNVEV (reference sequence). J lost 6 bases, V lost 6 bases, and 5 bases had no gene match. CDR3 nucleotides: TGTGCCAGCAGATCACAGGGGGCGGATGGCTACACCTTC. This codes for CASRSQGADGYTF.

This chain uses TRBV9 with TRBJ1-6; D may be TRBD1 (6 bases). Between the trimmed V and J ends, which lost 4 bases and 6 bases, there was a span of 20 bases. This CDR3 contains 17 residues. Germline V gene sequence: CDR1 SGDLS, CDR2 YYNGEE. The CDR3 loop is CASSSRGLRGGNSPLHF. The DNA for the CDR3 is TGTGCCAGCAGCTCGCGAGGGCTACGAGGGGGTAATTCACCCCTCCACTTT.

CDR3 protein: CASSAPGQGAVGNTIYF. The CDR3 DNA is TGTGCCAGCAGCGCTCCCGGACAGGGGGCTGTTGGAAACACCATATATTTT. The rearrangement uses TRBV9 and TRBJ1-3; TRBD1 matches 11 bases. J was trimmed by 3 bases and V by 3 bases; bases with no gene match: 8. The CDR3 extends over 17 amino acids. Looked up from germline, CDR1 is SGDLS and CDR2 is YYNGEE.